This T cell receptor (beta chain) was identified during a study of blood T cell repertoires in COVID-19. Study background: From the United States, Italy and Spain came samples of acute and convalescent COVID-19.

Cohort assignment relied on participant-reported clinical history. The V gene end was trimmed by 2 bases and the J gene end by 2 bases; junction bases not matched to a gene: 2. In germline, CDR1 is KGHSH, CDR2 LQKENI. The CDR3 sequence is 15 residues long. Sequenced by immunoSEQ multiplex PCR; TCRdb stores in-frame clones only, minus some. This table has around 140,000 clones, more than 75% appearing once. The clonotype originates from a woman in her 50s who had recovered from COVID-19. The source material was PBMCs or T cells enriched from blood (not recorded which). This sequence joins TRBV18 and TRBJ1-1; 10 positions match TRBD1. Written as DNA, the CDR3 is TGTGCCAGCTCACCAGAGACAGGGGGCAACACTGAAGCTTTCTTT. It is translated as CASSPETGGNTEAFF.